What follows are 24 T cell receptor beta chains derived from one specimen sequenced in a study of blood T cell repertoires in COVID-19. Profiled with immunoSEQ multiplex PCR; TCRdb holds only in-frame clones, not every one. This table has around 220,000 clones, around 84% appearing once. Input material: PBMCs or T cells enriched from blood (not recorded which). The receptors were sampled from a woman aged 35 to 49 who had recovered from COVID-19.

This chain links TRBV19 with TRBJ1-2; D may be TRBD1 (6 bases). V was trimmed by 5 bases and J by 2 bases, leaving 15 bases between them. The germline V gene encodes CDR1 LNHDA and CDR2 SQIVND (reference sequence). This CDR3 contains 15 residues. CDR3 nucleotide sequence: TGTGCCAGTAGTGTTAAGGACAGAACAAACTATGGCTACACCTTC. It translates to CASSVKDRTNYGYTF.

The chain carries TRBV5-1 and TRBJ2-7; 16 nucleotides line up with TRBD2. The J segment lost 3 bases and the V segment lost 4 bases, leaving 4 bases of the junction unmatched. Looked up from germline, CDR1 is SGHRS and CDR2 is YFSETQ. The CDR3 covers 16 residues. CDR3 in DNA: TGCGCCAGCAGCAAGGGACTAGCGGGAGGGATCTACGAGCAGTACTTC. It specifies CASSKGLAGGIYEQYF.

The chain joins TRBV5-8 to TRBJ1-5, with TRBD1 identical over 8 bases. CDR1 is SGHTS, CDR2 YDEGEE, per germline. Germline trimming cut 5 bases from V and 3 bases from J; bases unmatched to any gene: 7. The CDR3 length is 15 residues. The CDR3: CASRPTGDDNQPQHF. CDR3 nucleotide sequence: TGTGCCAGCAGACCGACAGGGGATGACAATCAGCCCCAGCATTTT.

V and J are TRBV19 and TRBJ1-4, with TRBD1 matching over 7 bases. The trim removed 5 bases at V and 7 bases at J, leaving 4 bases unmatched. CDR1 is LNHDA and CDR2 is SQIVND in the germline V gene (reference sequence). CDR3 length: 13 amino acids. The CDR3, as DNA: TGTGCCAGTAGTGCCGGGACAGCTGAAAAACTGTTTTTT. Protein: CASSAGTAEKLFF.

This clone was seen a single time. V usage is TRBV5-1 and J usage is TRBJ1-4; no firm D call. The V gene lost 4 bases and the J gene lost 7 bases, with 17 bases spanning the gap. Germline CDR1 and CDR2: SGHRS and YFSETQ. CDR3 length: 15 residues. The CDR3 DNA follows: TGCGCCAGCAGCCCTGGGAGGGTTGAAGGTGAAAAACTGTTTTTT. Protein: CASSPGRVEGEKLFF.

A single count supports this clone. The CDR3 reads CASSLKAGCYEQYF. For the CDR3, the DNA is TGTGCCAGCAGCTTAAAGGCGGGGTGCTACGAGCAGTACTTC. This rearrangement joins TRBV7-4 to TRBJ2-7; D may be TRBD2 (6 bases). V gave up 2 bases and J gave up 3 bases, with 11 bases separating them. The CDR3 has 14 residues. Germline lookup yields CDR1 SGHVT and CDR2 SQSDAQ.

The gene calls are TRBV5-1 and TRBJ2-1; the match to TRBD2 covers 9 bases. Germline V CDR1 and CDR2: SGHRS, YFSETQ. The V and J ends lost 1 base and 4 bases, in that order; junction bases with no gene match: 6. There are 16 residues in the CDR3. The CDR3, as DNA: TGCGCCAGCAGCTTGCAGCCTAGCGGGGCTTACAATGAGCAGTTCTTC. This sequence encodes CASSLQPSGAYNEQFF.

The chain uses TRBV19 and TRBJ2-5; D remains unclear. The V end was cut by 6 bases, the J end by 5 bases, with 16 bases between. This CDR3 has 14 residues. Germline lookup yields CDR1 LNHDA and CDR2 SQIVND (reference sequence). The CDR3 DNA is TGTGCCAGTAGCCCCGGCGTGGGTAGCGAGACCCAGTACTTC. It translates to CASSPGVGSETQYF.

This clone was detected only once. The chain combines TRBV5-1 with TRBJ1-4; 10 bases agree with TRBD1. J was trimmed by 5 bases and V by 4 bases; bases with no gene match: 8. Germline loops: CDR1 SGHRS, CDR2 YFSETQ. CDR3 length: 16 amino acids. For the CDR3, the DNA is TGCGCCAGCAGCGTGACAGGGGGCGGTCGAAATGAAAAACTGTTTTTT. This sequence encodes CASSVTGGGRNEKLFF. Combining the CDR3 with reference TRBV5-1 and TRBJ1-4 gives the whole variable domain KAGVTQTPRYLIKTRGQQVTLSCSPISGHRSVSWYQQTPGQGLQFLFEYFSETQRNKGNFPGRFSGRQFSNSRSEMNVSTLELGDSALYLCASSVTGGGRNEKLFFGSGTQLSVL.

The chain uses TRBV18 and TRBJ2-4, with TRBD2 matching over 11 bases. V was clipped by 6 bases and J by 8 bases; unmatched bases: 6. The CDR3 has 14 amino acids. Germline CDR1 is KGHSH and CDR2 is LQKENI. The CDR3: CASSQTSGKDIQYF. CDR3 nucleotide sequence: TGTGCCAGCTCCCAGACTAGCGGGAAGGACATTCAGTACTTC.

This chain joins TRBV2 and TRBJ1-1; D uncertain. CDR1 SNHLY and CDR2 FYNNEI come from the germline V gene. The V and J ends lost 4 bases and 0 bases respectively, with 6 bases between them. The CDR3 has 13 residues. The CDR3 bases are TGTGCCAGCAGTGCAGAAATGAACACTGAAGCTTTCTTT. It specifies CASSAEMNTEAFF.

V and J are TRBV2 and TRBJ1-2, with D unclear. The length of the CDR3 is 16 residues. V lost 6 bases to trimming and J lost 3 bases, with 20 bases between them. Germline lookup yields CDR1 SNHLY and CDR2 FYNNEI. CDR3 sequence (DNA): TGTGCCAGCAGGCCTCTCCGCCTCAAGCACCACTATGGCTACACCTTC. This gives the protein CASRPLRLKHHYGYTF.

This chain connects TRBV28 to TRBJ1-5; 7 nucleotides line up with TRBD1. The length of the CDR3 is 15 residues. Germline loops: CDR1 MDHEN, CDR2 SYDVKM. Trimming removed 7 bases from V and 3 bases from J; junction bases left unmatched: 9. The CDR3 sequence is CASTETGTFNQPQHF. In DNA form, the CDR3 reads TGTGCCAGCACTGAGACAGGGACTTTCAATCAGCCCCAGCATTTT. The entire variable domain, with the rest obtained from reference TRBV28 and TRBJ1-5, is as follows: DVKVTQSSRYLVKRTGEKVFLECVQDMDHENMFWYRQDPGLGLRLIYFSYDVKMKEKGDIPEGYSVSREKKERFSLILESASTNQTSMYLCASTETGTFNQPQHFGDGTRLSIL.

The chain links TRBV27 to TRBJ2-7; D remains unclear. This CDR3 has 15 amino acids. Trimming removed 5 bases at V and 0 bases at J, with 14 bases between. Looked up from germline, CDR1 is MNHEY and CDR2 is SMNVEV (reference sequence). The CDR3 spells CASSLLDSPSYEQYV. The CDR3 bases are TGTGCCAGCAGTCTCCTTGACTCTCCCTCCTACGAGCAGTACGTC.

This rearrangement joins TRBV11-2 to TRBJ2-3; the match to TRBD2 covers 9 bases. The CDR3 runs 17 residues. After removal of 5 bases from V and 12 bases from J, the junction contained 21 bases not matched to a gene. Germline CDR1 reads SGHAT; CDR2 reads FQNNGV. In nucleotides, the CDR3 is TGTGCCAGCAGCGACGAACTAGCGGGCCAATCCTTGGGGCACCAGTATTTT. Amino acid sequence: CASSDELAGQSLGHQYF.

The chain links TRBV19 to TRBJ1-5; 9 bases fit TRBD1. The junction had 7 bases not matched to a gene; V was cut back by 6 bases and J by 1 base. The CDR3 covers 16 residues. Germline V gene sequence: CDR1 LNHDA, CDR2 SQIVND (reference sequence). CDR3 sequence: CASRGQGVRSNQPQHF. The DNA for the CDR3 is TGTGCCAGTAGGGGACAGGGAGTTCGGAGCAATCAGCCCCAGCATTTT. The full variable domain, rest sourced from reference TRBV19 and TRBJ1-5, is DGGITQSPKYLFRKEGQNVTLSCEQNLNHDAMYWYRQDPGQGLRLIYYSQIVNDFQKGDIAEGYSVSREKKESFPLTVTSAQKNPTAFYLCASRGQGVRSNQPQHFGDGTRLSIL.

The chain uses TRBV6-2 or TRBV6-3 and TRBJ2-3; D possibly corresponds to TRBD2 (6 bases). Trimming left V 6 bases short and J 6 bases short, with 19 bases between. Germline V gene lookup returns CDR1 MNHEY and CDR2 SVGEGT. CDR3 length: 15 amino acids. The CDR3 region is CASSYPGTGRDTQYF. The CDR3 nucleotides read TGTGCCAGCAGCTATCCTGGGACGGGGAGGGATACGCAGTATTTT.

On this clone itself: This sample also contains other DNA sequences that code for the same CDR3. The chain has TRBV20-1 and TRBJ1-2; D uncertain. V was clipped by 0 bases and J by 8 bases, with 7 bases between them. The germline CDR1 and CDR2 sequences are DFQATT and SNEGSKA (reference sequence). This CDR3 comprises 11 residues. The CDR3 nucleotides read TGCAGTGCTAGAGATCGGGGAGGCTACACCTTC. Translation: CSARDRGGYTF.

On this clone: The CDR3 does not close with the conserved phenylalanine or tryptophan, likely indicating a read error. It is unclear where the CDR3 begins or ends on the DNA, so no DNA is shown, and the CDR3 is as TCRdb lists it. The chain is built from TRBV30 and TRBJ1-4; the table's D call TRBD1 went unverified against the DNA. The CDR3 has 8 amino acids, counting both end residues. Germline V gene sequence: CDR1 GTSNPN, CDR2 SVGIG (reference sequence). CDR3 residues: CAGGDRVG.

The chain couples TRBV3-1 (or the pseudogene TRBV3-2) to TRBJ1-2; TRBD1 matches at 10 bases. Germline CDR1 is LGHDT and CDR2 is YNNKEL (reference sequence). The CDR3 totals 15 residues. V lost 3 bases, J lost 5 bases, and 6 bases stayed unmatched. This CDR3 reads CASSQTGGLGYGYTF. The CDR3 DNA reads TGTGCCAGCAGCCAGACAGGGGGCTTGGGGTATGGCTACACCTTC.

V usage is TRBV30 and J usage is TRBJ1-1; D is ambiguous. Trimming took 2 bases from V and 5 from J, leaving 9 bases between them. Germline lookup yields CDR1 GTSNPN and CDR2 SVGIG (reference sequence). CDR3 length equals 12 residues. The DNA for the CDR3 is TGTGCCTGGAGTAGACCGGGTACTGAAGCTTTCTTT. Translation: CAWSRPGTEAFF.

The V call is TRBV29-1, the J call TRBJ2-5; TRBD2 aligns across 12 bases. The CDR3 is made up of 15 amino acids. Losses at the gene ends were 4 bases for V and 1 base for J; bases not matched to a gene: 4. From germline, CDR1 is SQVTM and CDR2 ANQGSEA. CDR3 DNA: TGCAGCGTTGCTGGACTAGCGGGGATCCAAGAGACCCAGTACTTC. Encoded protein: CSVAGLAGIQETQYF. The entire variable domain, with the rest obtained from reference TRBV29-1 and TRBJ2-5, is as follows: SAVISQKPSRDICQRGTSLTIQCQVDSQVTMMFWYRQQPGQSLTLIATANQGSEATYESGFVIDKFPISRPNLTFSTLTVSNMSPEDSSIYLCSVAGLAGIQETQYFGPGTRLLVL.

The chain uses TRBV19 and TRBJ1-1; 7 bases align to TRBD1. Germline assignment: CDR1 LNHDA and CDR2 SQIVND (reference sequence). V trimming: 5 bases; J trimming: 7 bases; junction bases outside the gene matches: 13. This CDR3 contains 15 residues. The CDR3 nucleotides read TGTGCCAGTAGTCCACCACAGGGGTTACGGGGTGAAGCTTTCTTT. This gives the protein CASSPPQGLRGEAFF.

This clone was found a few times. The chain uses TRBV5-4 and TRBJ2-1; 10 bases are a match to TRBD2. After removal of 6 bases from V and 10 bases from J, the junction contained 16 bases not matched to a gene. CDR3 size: 16 residues. Germline loops: CDR1 SGHNT, CDR2 YYREEE (reference sequence). The CDR3 spells CASNPPAQREGPEQFF. The DNA of the CDR3 is TGTGCCAGCAACCCCCCCGCCCAGCGGGAGGGCCCGGAGCAGTTCTTC.